Listed below are T cell receptor beta chains from one sample, sequenced in a study of T-cell memory formation after mild COVID-19. TCRdb itself ran the 5' RACE reads through MiXCR, one entry per CDR3 protein. The sample lists a few hundred thousand distinct CDR3 sequences; over 7% were seen once. The sequencing sample was made of PBMCs or a T cell subset sorted from them (not recorded which). The receptors originated from a man aged 18 to 30 who had mild COVID-19 (a few samples of this study predate the infection). Cell type and time point are not known. Both conserved end residues are part of each CDR3. The D gene is left open where the match is weak. Size tells how often a clone was seen (once, few, many) or the class of an expanded clone, and some rows leave it out.

size: few
V: TRBV7-9
J: TRBJ1-1
D: -
DNA: TGTGCCAGCAGCCCCCCAGAGGCTGAAGCTTTCTTT
CDR3: CASSPPEAEAFF

size: few
V: TRBV5-5
J: TRBJ1-5
D: -
DNA: TGTGCCAGCAGCTTGGTTGCCGGGTGGGGATCGCCCCAGCATTTT
CDR3: CASSLVAGWGSPQHF

size: -
V: TRBV19
J: TRBJ1-5
D: -
DNA: TGTGCCAGTAGTCCCGTAGGGGGAGGCAATCAGCCCCAGCATTTT
CDR3: CASSPVGGGNQPQHF

size: -
V: TRBV12-3/TRBV12-4
J: TRBJ1-5
D: -
DNA: TGTGCCAGCAGTTACGGCAACTCGGATCAGCCCCAGCATTTT
CDR3: CASSYGNSDQPQHF

size: -
V: TRBV11-2
J: TRBJ2-7
D: -
DNA: TGTGCCAGCAGCTTACGACCGTTCTACGAGCAGTACTTC
CDR3: CASSLRPFYEQYF

size: -
V: TRBV20-1
J: TRBJ2-7
D: -
DNA: TGCAGTGCTAGAGGATACAGCACCTACGAGCAGTACTTC
CDR3: CSARGYSTYEQYF

size: -
V: TRBV11-1
J: TRBJ2-3
D: -
DNA: TGTGCCAGCAGCTTAGGCATAAACTTTAGTCCGTCTAGCACAGATACGCAGTATTTT
CDR3: CASSLGINFSPSSTDTQYF

size: few
V: TRBV30
J: TRBJ2-3
D: TRBD2
DNA: TGTGCCTGGAGTACTAGCGGGGGTTTTAATACGCAGTATTTT
CDR3: CAWSTSGGFNTQYF

size: few
V: TRBV20-1
J: TRBJ2-1
D: -
DNA: TGCAGTGCTAGAGATGTAGGGCTTTCCCATATGGGTGAGCAGTTCTTC
CDR3: CSARDVGLSHMGEQFF

size: many
V: TRBV11-2
J: TRBJ2-5
D: -
DNA: TGTGCCAGCAGCTCGATGACGGATCAAGAGACCCAGTACTTC
CDR3: CASSSMTDQETQYF

size: -
V: TRBV7-2
J: TRBJ2-5
D: -
DNA: TGTGCCAGCAGCCTAGGCTTAGGGGCGGGGTCCGGGGAGACCCAGTACTTC
CDR3: CASSLGLGAGSGETQYF

size: -
V: TRBV11-2
J: TRBJ1-5
D: -
DNA: TGTGCCAGCAAGGACGAGTCGCGGGGGACCTATAGCAATCAGCCCCAGCATTTT
CDR3: CASKDESRGTYSNQPQHF

size: -
V: TRBV5-4
J: TRBJ2-1
D: TRBD1
DNA: TGTGCCAGCAGCCCCCCGACAGGGTCGGTTGAGCAGTTCTTC
CDR3: CASSPPTGSVEQFF

size: -
V: TRBV12-3/TRBV12-4
J: TRBJ1-6
D: TRBD1
DNA: TGTGCCAGCAGTCGTGGGGGACAGCTGAATTCACCCCTCCACTTT
CDR3: CASSRGGQLNSPLHF

size: -
V: TRBV19
J: TRBJ2-3
D: -
DNA: TGTGCCAGTAGTTACAGGCTCACAGATACGCAGTATTTT
CDR3: CASSYRLTDTQYF

size: -
V: TRBV7-2
J: TRBJ2-3
D: TRBD2
DNA: TGTGCCAGCAGCTTATTCGGACTAGCGGGAGTAGATACGCAGTATTTT
CDR3: CASSLFGLAGVDTQYF

size: few
V: TRBV4-1
J: TRBJ2-7
D: -
DNA: TGCGCCAGCAGCCACCCCGGGTCCTACGAGCAGTACTTC
CDR3: CASSHPGSYEQYF

size: -
V: TRBV6-5
J: TRBJ1-3
D: -
DNA: TGTGCCAGCAGTTACTCCCCAGGGGTAAGCTCTGGAAACACCATATATTTT
CDR3: CASSYSPGVSSGNTIYF